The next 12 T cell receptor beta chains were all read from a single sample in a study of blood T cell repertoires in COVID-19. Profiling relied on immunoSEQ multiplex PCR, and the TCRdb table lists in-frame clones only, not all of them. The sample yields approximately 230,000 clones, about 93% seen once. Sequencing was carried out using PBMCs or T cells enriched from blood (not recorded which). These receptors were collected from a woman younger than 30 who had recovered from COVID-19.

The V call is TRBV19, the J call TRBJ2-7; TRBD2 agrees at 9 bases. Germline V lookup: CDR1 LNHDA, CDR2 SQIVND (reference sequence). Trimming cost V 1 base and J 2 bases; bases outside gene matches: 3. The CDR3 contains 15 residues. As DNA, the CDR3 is TGTGCCAGTAGTATAGGGACTAGCGCCACCTACGAGCAGTACTTC. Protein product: CASSIGTSATYEQYF.

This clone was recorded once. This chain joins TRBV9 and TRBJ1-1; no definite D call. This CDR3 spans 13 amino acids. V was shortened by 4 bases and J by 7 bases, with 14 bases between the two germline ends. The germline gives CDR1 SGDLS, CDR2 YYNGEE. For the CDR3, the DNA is TGTGCCAGCAGCCCGACCCTCCCGGGTGAAGCTTTCTTT. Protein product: CASSPTLPGEAFF.

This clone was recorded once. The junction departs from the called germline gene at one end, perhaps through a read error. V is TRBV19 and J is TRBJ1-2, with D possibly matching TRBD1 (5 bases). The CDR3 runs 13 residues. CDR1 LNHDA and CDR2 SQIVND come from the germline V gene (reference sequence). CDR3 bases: TGTGCCAGTAGTGTAGACAGTCGTCGTGGCTACACCTTC. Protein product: CASSVDSRRGYTF.

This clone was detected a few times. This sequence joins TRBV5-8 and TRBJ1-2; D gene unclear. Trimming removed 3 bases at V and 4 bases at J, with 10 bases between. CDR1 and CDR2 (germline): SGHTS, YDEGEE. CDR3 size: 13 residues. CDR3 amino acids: CASSSRAGYGYTF. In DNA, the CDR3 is TGTGCCAGCAGCTCAAGAGCGGGCTATGGCTACACCTTC.

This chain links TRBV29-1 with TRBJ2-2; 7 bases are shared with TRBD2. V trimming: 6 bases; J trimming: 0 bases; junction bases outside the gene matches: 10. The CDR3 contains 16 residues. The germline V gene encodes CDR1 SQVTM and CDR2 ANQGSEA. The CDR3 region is CSVPRGGLANTGELFF. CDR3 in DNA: TGCAGCGTCCCGAGGGGAGGGCTTGCGAACACCGGGGAGCTGTTTTTT.

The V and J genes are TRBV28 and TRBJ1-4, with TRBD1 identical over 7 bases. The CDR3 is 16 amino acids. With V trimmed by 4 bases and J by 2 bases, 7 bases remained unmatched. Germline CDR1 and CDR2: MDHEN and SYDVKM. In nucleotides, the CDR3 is TGTGCCAGCAGTTCCAACAGGGGAAGGACTAATGAAAAACTGTTTTTT. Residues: CASSSNRGRTNEKLFF.

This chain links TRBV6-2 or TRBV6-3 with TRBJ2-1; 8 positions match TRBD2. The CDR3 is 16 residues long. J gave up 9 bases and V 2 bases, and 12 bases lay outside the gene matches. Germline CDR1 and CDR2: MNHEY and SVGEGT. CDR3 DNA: TGTGCCAGCAGTTACCTACCGGGACTAGTACCCGGTGAGCAGTTCTTC. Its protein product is CASSYLPGLVPGEQFF.

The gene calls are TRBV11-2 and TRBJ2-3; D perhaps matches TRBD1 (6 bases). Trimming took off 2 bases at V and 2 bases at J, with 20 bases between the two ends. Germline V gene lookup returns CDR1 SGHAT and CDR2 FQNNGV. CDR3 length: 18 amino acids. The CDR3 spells CASSLTARGGTLTDTQYF. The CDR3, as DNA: TGTGCCAGCAGCTTAACAGCTCGAGGGGGAACTCTCACAGATACGCAGTATTTT. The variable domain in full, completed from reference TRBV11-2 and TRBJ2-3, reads EAGVAQSPRYKIIEKRQSVAFWCNPISGHATLYWYQQILGQGPKLLIQFQNNGVVDDSQLPKDRFSAERLKGVDSTLKIQPAKLEDSAVYLCASSLTARGGTLTDTQYFGPGTRLTVL.

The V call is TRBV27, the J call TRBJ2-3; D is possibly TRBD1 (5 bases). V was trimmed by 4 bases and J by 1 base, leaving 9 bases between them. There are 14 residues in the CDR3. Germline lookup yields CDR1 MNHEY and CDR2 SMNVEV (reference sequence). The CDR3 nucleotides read TGTGCCAGCAGTTCAGGGCCAGGCACAGATACGCAGTATTTT. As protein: CASSSGPGTDTQYF.

The CDR3 reads CASSSSGGVYNEQFF. The CDR3 DNA sequence: TGTGCCAGCAGCTCTAGCGGGGGAGTGTACAATGAGCAGTTCTTC. The chain joins TRBV7-2 to TRBJ2-1; 10 bases are shared with TRBD2. Trimming removed 4 bases from V and 4 bases from J; junction bases left unmatched: 4. CDR1 is SGHTA and CDR2 is FQGNSA in the germline V gene. This CDR3 spans 15 amino acids.

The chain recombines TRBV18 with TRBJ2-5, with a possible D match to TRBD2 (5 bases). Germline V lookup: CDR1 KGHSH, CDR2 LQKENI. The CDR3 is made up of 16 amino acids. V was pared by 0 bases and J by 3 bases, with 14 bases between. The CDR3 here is CASSPPLPGIKETQYF. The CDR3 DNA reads TGTGCCAGCTCACCACCACTTCCGGGGATTAAAGAGACCCAGTACTTC.

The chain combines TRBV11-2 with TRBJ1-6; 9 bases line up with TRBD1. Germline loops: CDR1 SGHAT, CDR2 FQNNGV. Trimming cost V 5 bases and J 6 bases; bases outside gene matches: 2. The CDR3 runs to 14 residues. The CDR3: CASSGTGRNSPLHF. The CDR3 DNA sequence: TGTGCCAGCAGCGGGACAGGGCGTAATTCACCCCTCCACTTT.